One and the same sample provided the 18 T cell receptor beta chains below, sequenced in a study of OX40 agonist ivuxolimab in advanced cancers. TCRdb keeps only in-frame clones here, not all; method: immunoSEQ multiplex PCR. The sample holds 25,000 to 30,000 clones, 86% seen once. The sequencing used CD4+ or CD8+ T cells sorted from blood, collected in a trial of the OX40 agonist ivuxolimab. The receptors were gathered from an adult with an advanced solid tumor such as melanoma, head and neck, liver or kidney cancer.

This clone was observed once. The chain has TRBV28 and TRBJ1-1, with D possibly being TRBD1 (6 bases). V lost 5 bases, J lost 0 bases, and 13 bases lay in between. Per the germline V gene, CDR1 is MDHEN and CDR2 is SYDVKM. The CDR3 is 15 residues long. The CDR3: CASSEPGHMNTEAFF. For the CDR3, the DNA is TGTGCCAGCAGTGAACCGGGACATATGAACACTGAAGCTTTCTTT.

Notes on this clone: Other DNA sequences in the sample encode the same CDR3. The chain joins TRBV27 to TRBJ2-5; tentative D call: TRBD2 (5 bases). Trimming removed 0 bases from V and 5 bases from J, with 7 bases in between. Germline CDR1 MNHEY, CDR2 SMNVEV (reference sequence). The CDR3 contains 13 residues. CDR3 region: CASSLSGEETQYF. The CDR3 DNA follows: TGTGCCAGCAGTTTATCTGGGGAGGAGACCCAGTACTTC.

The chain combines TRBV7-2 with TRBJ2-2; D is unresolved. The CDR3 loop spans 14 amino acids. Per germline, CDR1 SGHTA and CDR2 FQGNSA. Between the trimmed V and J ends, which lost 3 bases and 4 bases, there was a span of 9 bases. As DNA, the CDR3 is TGTGCCAGCAGCTTGGCCCTCGTCACCGGGGAGCTGTTTTTT. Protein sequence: CASSLALVTGELFF.

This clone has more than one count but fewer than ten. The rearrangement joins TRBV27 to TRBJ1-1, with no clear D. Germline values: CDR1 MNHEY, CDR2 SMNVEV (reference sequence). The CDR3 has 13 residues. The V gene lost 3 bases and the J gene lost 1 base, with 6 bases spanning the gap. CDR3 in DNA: TGTGCCAGCAGTTTGAGAGGGAACACTGAAGCTTTCTTT. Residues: CASSLRGNTEAFF.

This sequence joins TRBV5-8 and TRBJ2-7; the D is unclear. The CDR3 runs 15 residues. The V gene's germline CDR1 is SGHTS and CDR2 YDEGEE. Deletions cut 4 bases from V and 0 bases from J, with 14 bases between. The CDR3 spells CASSPGPRSSYEQYF. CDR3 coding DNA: TGTGCCAGCAGCCCTGGACCGAGGAGCTCCTACGAGCAGTACTTC.

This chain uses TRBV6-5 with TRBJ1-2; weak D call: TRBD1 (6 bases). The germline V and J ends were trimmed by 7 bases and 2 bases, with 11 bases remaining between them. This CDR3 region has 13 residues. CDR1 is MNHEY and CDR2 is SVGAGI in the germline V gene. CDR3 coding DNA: TGTGCCAGCATCCAGGGGCCGAACTATGGCTACACCTTC. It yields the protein CASIQGPNYGYTF.

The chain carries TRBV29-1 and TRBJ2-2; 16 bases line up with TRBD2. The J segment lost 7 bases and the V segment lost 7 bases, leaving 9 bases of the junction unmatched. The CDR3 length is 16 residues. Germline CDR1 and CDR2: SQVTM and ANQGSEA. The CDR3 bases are TGCAGCGCCCAGGGACTAGCGGGAGGGTATGGCGGGGAGCTGTTTTTT. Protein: CSAQGLAGGYGGELFF.

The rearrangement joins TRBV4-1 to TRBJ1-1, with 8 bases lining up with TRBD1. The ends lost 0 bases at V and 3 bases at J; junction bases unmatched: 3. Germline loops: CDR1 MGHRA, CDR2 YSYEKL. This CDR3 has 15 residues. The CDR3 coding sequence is TGCGCCAGCAGCCAAGACAGGGGGCGGGACACTGAAGCTTTCTTT. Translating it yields CASSQDRGRDTEAFF.

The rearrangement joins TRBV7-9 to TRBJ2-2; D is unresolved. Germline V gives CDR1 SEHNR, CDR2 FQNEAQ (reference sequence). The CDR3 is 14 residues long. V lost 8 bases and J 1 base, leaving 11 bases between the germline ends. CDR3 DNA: TGTGCCAGCTCCATCATTAAGAACACCGGGGAGCTGTTTTTT. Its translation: CASSIIKNTGELFF.

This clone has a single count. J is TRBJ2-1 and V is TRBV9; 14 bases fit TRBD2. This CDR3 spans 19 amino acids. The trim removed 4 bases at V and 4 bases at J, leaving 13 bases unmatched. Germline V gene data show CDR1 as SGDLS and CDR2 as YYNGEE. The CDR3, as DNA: TGTGCCAGCAGCACATCCTGGGGACTAGCGGGAGTTTATTACAATGAGCAGTTCTTC. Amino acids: CASSTSWGLAGVYYNEQFF. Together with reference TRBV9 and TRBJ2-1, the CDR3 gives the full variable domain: DSGVTQTPKHLITATGQRVTLRCSPRSGDLSVYWYQQSLDQGLQFLIQYYNGEERAKGNILERFSAQQFPDLHSELNLSSLELGDSALYFCASSTSWGLAGVYYNEQFFGPGTRLTVL.

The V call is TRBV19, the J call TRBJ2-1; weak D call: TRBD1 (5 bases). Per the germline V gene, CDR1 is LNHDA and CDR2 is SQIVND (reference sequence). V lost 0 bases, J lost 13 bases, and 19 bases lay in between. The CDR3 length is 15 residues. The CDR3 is CASSIDPAGHVVQFF. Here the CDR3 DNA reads TGTGCCAGTAGTATAGATCCGGCAGGGCACGTTGTTCAGTTCTTC. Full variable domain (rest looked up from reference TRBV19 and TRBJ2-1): DGGITQSPKYLFRKEGQNVTLSCEQNLNHDAMYWYRQDPGQGLRLIYYSQIVNDFQKGDIAEGYSVSREKKESFPLTVTSAQKNPTAFYLCASSIDPAGHVVQFFGPGTRLTVL.

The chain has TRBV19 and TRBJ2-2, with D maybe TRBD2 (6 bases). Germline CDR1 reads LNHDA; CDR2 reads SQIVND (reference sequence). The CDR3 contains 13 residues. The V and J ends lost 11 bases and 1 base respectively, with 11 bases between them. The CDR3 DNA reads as TGTGCCGGGGAGGTCGAGAACACCGGGGAGCTGTTTTTT. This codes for CAGEVENTGELFF.

For the CDR3, the DNA is TGTGCCAGCAGTTTAGCGGCATTCAGCACAGATACGCAGTATTTT. This encodes CASSLAAFSTDTQYF. V gene TRBV27 combines with J gene TRBJ2-3, with D uncertain. There are 15 residues in the CDR3. V was trimmed by 2 bases and J by 0 bases, leaving 9 bases between them. CDR1 is MNHEY, CDR2 SMNVEV, per germline (reference sequence).

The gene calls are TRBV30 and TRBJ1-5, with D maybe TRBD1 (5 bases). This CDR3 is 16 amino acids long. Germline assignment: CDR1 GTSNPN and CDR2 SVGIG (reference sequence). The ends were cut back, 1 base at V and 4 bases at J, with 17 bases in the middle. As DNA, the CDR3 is TGTGCCTGGAGTGGCTTGCCGGGACCGGCGAATCAGCCCCAGCATTTT. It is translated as CAWSGLPGPANQPQHF.

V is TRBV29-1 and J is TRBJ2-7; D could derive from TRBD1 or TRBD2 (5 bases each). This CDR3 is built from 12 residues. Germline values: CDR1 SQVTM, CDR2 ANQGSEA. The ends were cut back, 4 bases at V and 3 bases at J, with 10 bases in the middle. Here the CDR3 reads CSVVRDGYEQYF. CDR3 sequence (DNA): TGCAGCGTTGTCAGGGACGGCTACGAGCAGTACTTC.

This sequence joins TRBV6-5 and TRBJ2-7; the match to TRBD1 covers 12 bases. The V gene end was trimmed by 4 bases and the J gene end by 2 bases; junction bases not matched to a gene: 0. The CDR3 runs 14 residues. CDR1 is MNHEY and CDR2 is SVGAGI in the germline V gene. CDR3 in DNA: TGTGCCAGCAGTTGGGACAGGGGGCCCTACGAGCAGTACTTC. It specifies CASSWDRGPYEQYF.

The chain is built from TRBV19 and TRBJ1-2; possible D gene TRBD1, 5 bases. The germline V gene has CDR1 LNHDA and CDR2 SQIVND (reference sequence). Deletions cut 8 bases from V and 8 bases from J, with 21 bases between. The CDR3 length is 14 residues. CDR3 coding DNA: TGTGCCAGTGGCAATCGGGACCCACGGAAAGGCTACACCTTC. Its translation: CASGNRDPRKGYTF.

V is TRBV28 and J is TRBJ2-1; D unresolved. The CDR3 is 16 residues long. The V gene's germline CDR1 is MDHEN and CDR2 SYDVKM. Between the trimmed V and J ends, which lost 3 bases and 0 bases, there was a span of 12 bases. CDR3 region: CASSFLSTLSYNEQFF. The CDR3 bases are TGTGCCAGCAGTTTCCTCTCTACACTCTCCTACAATGAGCAGTTCTTC.